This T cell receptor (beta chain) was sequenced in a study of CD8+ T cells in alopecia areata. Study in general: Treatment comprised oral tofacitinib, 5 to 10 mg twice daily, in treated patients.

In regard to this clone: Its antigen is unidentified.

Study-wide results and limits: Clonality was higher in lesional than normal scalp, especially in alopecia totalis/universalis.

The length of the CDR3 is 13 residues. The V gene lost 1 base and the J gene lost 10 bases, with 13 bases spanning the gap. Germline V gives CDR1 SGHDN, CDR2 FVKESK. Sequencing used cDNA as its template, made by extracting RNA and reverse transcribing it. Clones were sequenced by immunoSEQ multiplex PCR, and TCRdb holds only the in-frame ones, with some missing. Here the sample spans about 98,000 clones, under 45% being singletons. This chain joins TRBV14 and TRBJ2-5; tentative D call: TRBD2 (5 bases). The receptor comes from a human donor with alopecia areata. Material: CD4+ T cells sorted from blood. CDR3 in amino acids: CASSQARRGNQYF. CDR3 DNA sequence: TGTGCCAGCAGCCAAGCTCGCCGGGGAAACCAGTACTTC.